These 16 T cell receptor beta chains originate from one sample sequenced in a study of vaccination and CD4 T cells after COVID-19 (dated by TCRdb to between 2022 and 2023). Library prep was done by PCR. Data came from an Illumina iSeq 100. DNA from cultured CD4+ T cells underwent TCR sequencing with the Oncomine TCR Beta short-read assay at the Johns Hopkins FTIC core. TCRdb cleaned the public reads at Q25 with fastp, built clones with MiXCR and kept in-frame beta chains. Each CDR3 protein gets just one entry, which takes the most common genes and DNA from the rows behind it. The table for this sample lists roughly 23,000 distinct CDR3 sequences; around two fifths of them were counted only once. About 19% of the sample goes to the ten largest clones. This specimen's treatment or condition label, interpreted: roughly ten-day PBMC culture with coronavirus spike peptide pools or control peptides (ViraFEST assay).

The antigens of these receptors remain unknown. The sample was CD4+ T cells from blood, cultured in vitro, taken before SARS-CoV-2 vaccination. All receptors come from a human donor who received a COVID-19 vaccine.

The chain recombines TRBV5-1 with TRBJ2-7; perhaps TRBD1 as D (5 bases). V was cut by 4 bases and J by 1 base, with 12 bases left in between. CDR1 is SGHRS and CDR2 is YFSETQ in the germline V gene. The CDR3 has 14 residues. The CDR3 protein is CASSPSDSSYEQYF. CDR3 nucleotide sequence: TGCGCCAGCAGCCCTTCCGACAGTTCCTACGAGCAGTACTTC.

The chain has TRBV19 and TRBJ1-3; D gene uncertain. The V end was cut by 10 bases, the J end by 0 bases, with 16 bases between. This CDR3 has 15 residues. Germline V lookup: CDR1 LNHDA, CDR2 SQIVND (reference sequence). The CDR3 protein is CATKTEGFSGNTIYF. The CDR3 DNA reads TGTGCCACCAAGACGGAGGGTTTCTCTGGAAACACCATATATTTT.

In its sample, this clonotype was seen a few times. The rearrangement links TRBV10-1 to TRBJ2-5, with D uncertain. The germline CDR1 and CDR2 sequences are WNHNN and SYGVQD (reference sequence). V was trimmed by 0 bases and J by 5 bases, leaving 7 bases between them. The CDR3 has 13 residues. CDR3 region: CASSESSMETQYF. CDR3 nucleotide sequence: TGCGCCAGCAGTGAGTCTAGCATGGAGACCCAGTACTTC.

This clonotype was seen a few times. The gene calls are TRBV19 and TRBJ2-1; either TRBD1 or TRBD2 may supply D (5 bases each). CDR1 and CDR2 (germline): LNHDA, SQIVND (reference sequence). Trimming removed 4 bases from V and 8 bases from J, with 12 bases in between. CDR3 length: 13 residues. Here the CDR3 DNA reads TGTGCCAGTAGTAGCCAGCAGGGAGATGAGCAGTTCTTC. Its translation is CASSSQQGDEQFF.

There are a few counts of this clonotype. The V call is TRBV21-1, the J call TRBJ1-1; the DNA was not used to check the table's D call, TRBD1. TRBV21-1 constitutes a pseudogene. The CDR3 has 15 amino acids. CDR3 sequence: CASSIQAQGNTEAFF. The CDR3, as DNA: TGTGCCAGCAGCATTCAAGCCCAGGGTAACACTGAAGCTTTCTTT.

V gene TRBV15 combines with J gene TRBJ1-2, with D possibly matching TRBD1 (5 bases). CDR1 is LNHNV and CDR2 is YYDKDF in the germline V gene (reference sequence). Trimming took 0 bases from V and 8 from J, leaving 7 bases between them. The CDR3 loop spans 12 amino acids. The CDR3 DNA follows: TGTGCCACCAGCAGAGACAGGGTCGGCTACACCTTC. Translated: CATSRDRVGYTF. Variable domain in full (rest from reference TRBV15 and TRBJ1-2): DAMVIQNPRYQVTQFGKPVTLSCSQTLNHNVMYWYQQKSSQAPKLLFHYYDKDFNNEADTPDNFQSRRPNTSFCFLDIRSPGLGDTAMYLCATSRDRVGYTFGSGTRLTVV.

The chain carries TRBV6-1 and TRBJ2-5; 7 nucleotides line up with TRBD2. Germline V gene data show CDR1 as MNHNS and CDR2 as SASEGT. This CDR3 region has 13 residues. V trimming: 6 bases; J trimming: 10 bases; junction bases outside the gene matches: 11. The CDR3 loop reads CASRRTGGGDQYF. CDR3 DNA: TGTGCCAGCAGAAGAACGGGCGGGGGTGACCAGTACTTC.

V and J are TRBV7-3 and TRBJ1-1, with a tentative D call TRBD1 (5 bases). Looked up from germline, CDR1 is SGHTA and CDR2 is FQGTGA. V was clipped by 6 bases and J by 1 base, with 15 bases between them. The CDR3 length is 15 residues. In DNA, the CDR3 is TGTGCCAGCAGTGCAACGGGACTTACGAACACTGAAGCTTTCTTT. Translating gives CASSATGLTNTEAFF.

This clonotype was seen only a few times. The chain joins TRBV20-1 to TRBJ2-3, with D uncertain. CDR3 length: 13 amino acids. V was cut by 7 bases and J by 4 bases, with 15 bases left in between. Germline values: CDR1 DFQATT, CDR2 SNEGSKA (reference sequence). The CDR3, as DNA: TGCAGTGTTAAACCCCCCCGGGCAGATACGCAGTATTTT. This translates into CSVKPPRADTQYF.

In this sample, this clonotype turned up a few times. The chain couples TRBV27 to TRBJ2-7, with 9 nucleotides matching TRBD2. CDR1 and CDR2 from the germline V gene are MNHEY and SMNVEV (reference sequence). Trimming removed 4 bases from V and 4 bases from J; junction bases left unmatched: 8. The CDR3 covers 15 residues. This chain's CDR3 is CASSSLAGIAYEQYF. Here the CDR3 DNA reads TGTGCCAGCAGTTCCCTAGCGGGGATTGCTTACGAGCAGTACTTC.

This chain uses TRBV29-1 with TRBJ2-5; 11 nucleotides agree with TRBD2. In germline, CDR1 is SQVTM, CDR2 ANQGSEA. J was trimmed by 5 bases and V by 7 bases; bases with no gene match: 12. The CDR3 is 15 residues long. CDR3 DNA sequence: TGCAGCGGGGTGACTAGCGGGATGATCGGGGAGACCCAGTACTTC. Its translation is CSGVTSGMIGETQYF.

This clonotype appeared a few times. V and J are TRBV5-4 and TRBJ2-7, with D uncertain. CDR1 SGHNT and CDR2 YYREEE come from the germline V gene (reference sequence). The CDR3 covers 14 residues. Trimming removed 3 bases from V and 4 bases from J, with 14 bases in between. CDR3 amino acids: CASSSISRLYEQYF. Written as DNA, the CDR3 is TGTGCCAGCAGCTCCATCTCGCGGCTTTACGAGCAGTACTTC.

This clonotype has more than one count but fewer than ten. V usage is TRBV7-8 and J usage is TRBJ2-2, with D uncertain. Looked up from germline, CDR1 is SGHVS and CDR2 is FQNEAQ. The CDR3 has 13 amino acids. Trimming took 5 bases from V and 2 from J, leaving 6 bases between them. The CDR3: CASSVVNTGELFF. CDR3 nucleotide sequence: TGTGCCAGCAGCGTCGTAAACACCGGGGAGCTGTTTTTT.

In its sample, this clonotype was seen a few times. The chain couples TRBV24-1 to TRBJ2-1, with D uncertain. From germline, CDR1 is KGHDR and CDR2 SFDVKD. V lost 2 bases, J lost 5 bases, and 12 bases lay in between. This CDR3 is built from 15 residues. CDR3 loop: CATSDYHSVDNEQFF. CDR3 in DNA: TGTGCCACCAGTGATTACCACAGCGTCGACAATGAGCAGTTCTTC.

This clonotype was observed a handful of times. The chain carries TRBV20-1 and TRBJ1-2; TRBD1 is a possible D gene (5 bases). V was clipped by 6 bases and J by 7 bases, with 24 bases between them. CDR1 and CDR2 from the germline V gene are DFQATT and SNEGSKA (reference sequence). The CDR3 length is 15 residues. CDR3 sequence (DNA): TGCAGTGCCCAGCCCCAGGGCTACCTTTCCGGTGGCTACACCTTC. This sequence encodes CSAQPQGYLSGGYTF.

The CDR3 coding sequence is TGTGCCAGCAGCTTAGACGGAGGAAGCACCGGGGAGCTGTTTTTT. Amino acids: CASSLDGGSTGELFF. The gene calls are TRBV11-3 and TRBJ2-2, with a possible D match to TRBD2 (5 bases). There are 15 residues in the CDR3. Germline CDR1 SGHNT, CDR2 YENEEA. Trimming pared 0 bases from V and 4 bases from J, leaving 9 bases between. Combining the CDR3 with reference TRBV11-3 and TRBJ2-2 gives the whole variable domain EAGVVQSPRYKIIEKKQPVAFWCNPISGHNTLYWYLQNLGQGPELLIRYENEEAVDDSQLPKDRFSAERLKGVDSTLKIQPAELGDSAVYLCASSLDGGSTGELFFGEGSRLTVL.